This T cell receptor beta chain originates from a study of cytomegalovirus exposure and HLA in healthy donors. General observations from the study: Using a false discovery rate of 0.05, a later analysis showed that roughly 16,000 TCR beta sequences were associated with HLA alleles.

The CDR3 loop spans 15 amino acids. V was clipped by 0 bases and J by 1 base, with 7 bases between them. The germline V gene has CDR1 MNHEY and CDR2 SVGAGI. In its sample, this clone was seen a few times. Its antigen is not known. Regarding donors, all were healthy bone marrow donors. Donors sampled were nominally healthy, though unrecorded immune exposures were likely. PCR amplification relied on 60 Vbeta primers (plus 13 Jbeta primers). The assay was immunoSEQ multiplex PCR, and TCRdb's table has in-frame clones only and misses some. The sample carries 100,000 or so clones, about 80% recorded once. This clonotype was obtained from a man aged 35-49 years in good health and CMV-seronegative. The sample was PBMCs. The V and J genes are TRBV6-5 and TRBJ1-5; D is ambiguous. The CDR3 DNA follows: TGTGCCAGCAGTTACTCGAGCGGAAGCAATCAGCCCCAGCATTTT. It specifies CASSYSSGSNQPQHF.